This T cell receptor (beta chain) is from a study of blood T cell repertoires in COVID-19. Background on the study: For recovered donors of Cohort 3, there were two negative PCRs, clearance, or symptom resolution.

The repertoire was sequenced with immunoSEQ multiplex PCR; TCRdb's copy has only in-frame clones and lacks some. The table lists 250,000 to 300,000 clones, 88% of them singletons, with approximately 2% in the top ten. Participants were aged about 18 to 90 years, lived in 20 to 25 US areas, and enrolled virtually. Clinical history reported by participants formed the basis on which cohorts were assigned. The TCR was taken from a woman aged 55-69 years in a cohort exposed to, infected with or recovered from COVID-19 (not recorded which). The specimen sequenced was PBMCs or T cells enriched from blood (not recorded which).

The CDR3 bases are TGTGCCAGCAGTTACCAACCAGGGGATAGCAATCAGCCCCAGCATTTT. It yields the protein CASSYQPGDSNQPQHF. The genes are TRBV27 and TRBJ1-5; tentative D call: TRBD1 (6 bases). The CDR3 extends over 16 amino acids. Germline loops: CDR1 MNHEY, CDR2 SMNVEV (reference sequence). V lost 4 bases, J lost 0 bases, and 13 bases lay in between.